The sample holds many counts of the clone carrying this T cell receptor (beta chain). The sample is drawn from a study of CD8 T cells in ankylosing spondylitis. Via MiXCR, TCRdb re-called the 5' RACE reads, giving one row per CDR3 protein. Of just over 300,000 distinct CDR3 sequences in the sample, around 21% were seen once. This CDR3 spans 14 amino acids. The V gene's germline CDR1 is DFQATT and CDR2 SNEGSKA (reference sequence). Trimming took off 2 bases at V and 3 bases at J, with 14 bases between the two ends. The chain is built from TRBV20-1 and TRBJ2-7, with D uncertain. Sequencing was performed on blood, either unsorted or a sorted T cell fraction (not recorded which). The TCR was taken from a female donor with ankylosing spondylitis or in good health (not recorded which). CDR3 in amino acids: CSARQLGSYYEQYF. Written as DNA, the CDR3 is TGCAGTGCTAGACAACTCGGGTCTTACTACGAGCAGTACTTC.